The 7 T cell receptor beta chains below were found in one sample sequenced in a study of blood T cells in healthy people across ages. The authors ran a second PCR of about 7 to 11 cycles using a sample-barcoded 5' primer and a J-beta primer mix. TCRdb recomputed calls from the 5' RACE reads with MiXCR, one row per CDR3 protein. The sample lists about 1.8 million distinct CDR3 sequences; 49% were seen once. The source material was blood. Source of these receptors: a woman between 35 and 50 years old in good health.

The V gene is TRBV4-1, the J gene TRBJ1-1; no definite D call. The length of the CDR3 is 12 residues. The V end was cut by 1 base, the J end by 3 bases, with 3 bases between. CDR1 MGHRA and CDR2 YSYEKL come from the germline V gene. The CDR3 DNA sequence: TGCGCCAGCAGCCAAGCGGACACTGAAGCTTTCTTT. The encoded protein is CASSQADTEAFF.

V usage is TRBV4-3 and J usage is TRBJ2-1, with D uncertain. Trimming took off 0 bases at V and 7 bases at J, with 13 bases between the two ends. CDR1 is LGHNA and CDR2 is YSLEER in the germline V gene. This CDR3 is built from 15 residues. DNA of the CDR3: TGCGCCAGCAGCCAAGATTGGGGATTGGATAATGAGCAGTTCTTC. As protein: CASSQDWGLDNEQFF.

This clonotype appeared a few times. V gene TRBV29-1 combines with J gene TRBJ2-3; D may be TRBD1 (5 bases). Trimming left V 6 bases short and J 0 bases short, with 10 bases between. The CDR3 sequence is 13 residues long. The germline CDR1 and CDR2 sequences are SQVTM and ANQGSEA. As DNA, the CDR3 is TGCAGCGTCCAGGGCATAAGCACAGATACGCAGTATTTT. Translating it yields CSVQGISTDTQYF.

The V and J genes are TRBV3-1 and TRBJ2-1; TRBD2 matches at 9 bases. CDR3 size: 15 residues. Germline V gives CDR1 LGHDT, CDR2 YNNKEL (reference sequence). V lost 3 bases and J lost 5; bases outside the gene matches: 5. For the CDR3, the DNA is TGTGCCAGCAGCCATGGCGGGGGGGGCCACAATGAGCAGTTCTTC. Translation gives CASSHGGGGHNEQFF.

The chain uses TRBV27 and TRBJ1-4, with a possible D match to TRBD1 (6 bases). CDR1 is MNHEY and CDR2 is SMNVEV in the germline V gene (reference sequence). V gave up 4 bases and J gave up 7 bases, with 13 bases separating them. The CDR3 has 14 residues. The CDR3 nucleotides read TGTGCCAGCAGTTCGGGGGGCGCGGCTGAAAAACTGTTTTTT. Translation gives CASSSGGAAEKLFF.

A note on this clonotype: One end of the junction does not line up with germline, which may come from a read error. The chain recombines TRBV28 with TRBJ2-2, with D perhaps matching TRBD1 (6 bases). This CDR3 contains 15 residues. CDR1 and CDR2 from the germline V gene are MDHEN and SYDVKM. The CDR3 region is CASEVQGPKTGELFF. DNA of the CDR3: TGTGCCAGCGAAGTACAGGGCCCGAAGACCGGGGAGCTGTTTTTT.

The chain carries TRBV28 and TRBJ1-1; D is possibly TRBD1 (6 bases). Per germline, CDR1 MDHEN and CDR2 SYDVKM. This CDR3 is 13 amino acids long. The CDR3 DNA reads TGTGCACTTCACCGGGACACCGATCGTGAAGCTTTCTTT. It codes for CALHRDTDREAFF.